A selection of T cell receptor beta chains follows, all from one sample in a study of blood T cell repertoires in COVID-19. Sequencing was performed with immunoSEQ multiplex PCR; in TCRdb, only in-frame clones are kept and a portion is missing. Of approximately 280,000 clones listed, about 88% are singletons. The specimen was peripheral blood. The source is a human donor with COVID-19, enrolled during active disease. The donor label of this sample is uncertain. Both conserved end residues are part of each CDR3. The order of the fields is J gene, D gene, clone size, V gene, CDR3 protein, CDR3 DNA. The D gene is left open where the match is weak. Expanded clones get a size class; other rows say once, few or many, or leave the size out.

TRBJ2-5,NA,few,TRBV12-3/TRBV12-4,CASTLGGTQYF,TGTGCCAGCACCCTAGGGGGGACCCAGTACTTC
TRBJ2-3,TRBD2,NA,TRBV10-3,CAISEASGSVDTQYF,TGTGCCATCAGTGAGGCTAGCGGGAGTGTAGATACGCAGTATTTT
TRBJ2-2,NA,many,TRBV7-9,CASRIGQGSSSGELFF,TGTGCCAGCAGAATTGGTCAGGGGAGTAGTTCCGGGGAGCTGTTTTTT
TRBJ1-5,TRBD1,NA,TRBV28,CASSLVGQGGQPQHF,TGTGCCAGCAGTTTAGTCGGACAGGGTGGGCAGCCCCAGCATTTT
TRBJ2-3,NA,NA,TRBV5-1,CASSSASVLTDTQYF,TGCGCCAGCAGCTCCGCTAGCGTACTCACAGATACGCAGTATTTT
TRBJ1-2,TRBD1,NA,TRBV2,CASSLKGGGLDGYTF,TGTGCCAGCTCACTGAAAGGAGGGGGCTTAGATGGCTACACCTTC
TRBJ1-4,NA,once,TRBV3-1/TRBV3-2,CASSQDHSGTNEKLFF,TGTGCCAGCAGCCAAGATCACTCAGGGACTAATGAAAAACTGTTTTTT
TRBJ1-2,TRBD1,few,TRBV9,CASSPLDRGVGYTF,TGTGCCAGCAGCCCCCTGGACAGGGGAGTTGGCTACACCTTC
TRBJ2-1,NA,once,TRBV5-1,CASSLAPNQQVEQFF,TGCGCCAGCAGCTTGGCCCCGAACCAGCAGGTTGAGCAGTTCTTC
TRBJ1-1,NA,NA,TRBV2,CASSQGIFTEAFF,TGTGCCAGCAGTCAGGGAATTTTCACTGAAGCTTTCTTT
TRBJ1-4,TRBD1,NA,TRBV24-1,CATSDPGQGNNEKLFF,TGTGCCACCAGTGACCCGGGACAGGGGAATAATGAAAAACTGTTTTTT
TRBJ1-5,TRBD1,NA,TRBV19,CATSGTGGRQPQHF,TGTGCCACCTCCGGGACAGGGGGCCGGCAGCCCCAGCATTTT
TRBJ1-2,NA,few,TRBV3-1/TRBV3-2,CASSQGPGNGYTF,TGTGCCAGCAGCCAAGGCCCAGGGAATGGCTACACCTTC
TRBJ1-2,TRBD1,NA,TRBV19,CASRSGDRTLGYTF,TGTGCCAGTAGGTCGGGGGACAGGACCCTTGGCTACACCTTC
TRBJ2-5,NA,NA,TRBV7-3,CASSLLGSMETQYF,TGTGCCAGCAGCCTCCTGGGCTCGATGGAGACCCAGTACTTC
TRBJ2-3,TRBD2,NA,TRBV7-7,CASGPLTDTQYF,TGTGCTAGCGGGCCACTCACAGATACGCAGTATTTT
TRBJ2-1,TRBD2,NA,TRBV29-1,CSVEGREETYNEQFF,TGCAGCGTTGAAGGGCGGGAGGAAACCTACAATGAGCAGTTCTTC
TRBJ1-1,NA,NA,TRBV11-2,CASSLDPFLNTEAFF,TGTGCCAGCAGCTTAGATCCTTTCTTGAACACTGAAGCTTTCTTT
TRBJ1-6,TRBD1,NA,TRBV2,CASKRDRVSPLHF,TGTGCCAGCAAAAGGGACAGGGTTTCCCCCCTCCACTTT
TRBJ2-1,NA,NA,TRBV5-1,CASSLAAGTRDEQFF,TGCGCCAGCAGCTTGGCGGCGGGAACTAGGGATGAGCAGTTCTTC
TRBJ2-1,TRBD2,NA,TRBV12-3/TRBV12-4,CASSPGLEEQFF,TGTGCCAGCAGTCCTGGACTAGAGGAGCAGTTCTTC
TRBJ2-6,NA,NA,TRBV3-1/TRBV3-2,CASSQEPSYSYSGANVLTF,TGTGCCAGCAGCCAAGAACCCTCGTATAGTTACTCTGGGGCCAACGTCCTGACTTTC
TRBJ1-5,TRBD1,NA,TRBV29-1,CSVEDRGDRGHSNQPQHF,TGCAGCGTTGAAGATCGGGGGGACAGGGGGCATAGCAATCAGCCCCAGCATTTT
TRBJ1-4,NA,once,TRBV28,CASRGARVDEKLFF,TGTGCCAGCCGTGGGGCCAGGGTTGATGAAAAACTGTTTTTT
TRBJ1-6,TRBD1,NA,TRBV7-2,CASSLGQGAGSPLHF,TGTGCCAGCAGCTTAGGGCAGGGGGCAGGATCACCCCTCCACTTT
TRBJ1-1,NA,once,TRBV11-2,CASRGQMNTEAFF,TGTGCCAGCCGAGGACAGATGAACACTGAAGCTTTCTTT
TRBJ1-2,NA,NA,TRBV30,CTLKGGNYGYTF,TGTACCTTGAAGGGGGGGAACTATGGCTACACCTTC
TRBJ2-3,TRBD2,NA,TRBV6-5,CASSLKAGGTQYF,TGTGCCAGCAGTTTGAAGGCCGGGGGGACGCAGTATTTT
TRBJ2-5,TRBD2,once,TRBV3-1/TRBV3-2,CASTPPGLAGTETQYF,TGTGCCAGCACCCCTCCTGGACTAGCGGGAACAGAGACCCAGTACTTC
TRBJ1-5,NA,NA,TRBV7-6,CASSNLQNQPQHF,TGTGCCAGCAGCAATCTCCAGAATCAGCCCCAGCATTTT
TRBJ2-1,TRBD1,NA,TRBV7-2,CASSLARRWTGGGSYNEQFF,TGTGCCAGCAGCTTAGCCCGGAGATGGACAGGGGGCGGCTCCTACAATGAGCAGTTCTTC
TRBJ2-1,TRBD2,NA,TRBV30,CAWSQTSPTYNEQFF,TGTGCCTGGAGCCAGACTAGCCCTACCTACAATGAGCAGTTCTTC
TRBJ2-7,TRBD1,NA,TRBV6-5,CASSRTGQNSYEQYF,TGTGCCAGCAGTCGTACGGGACAGAACTCCTACGAGCAGTACTTC
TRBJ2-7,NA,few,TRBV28,CASSRGTGEQYF,TGTGCCAGCAGTCGAGGAACGGGCGAGCAGTACTTC
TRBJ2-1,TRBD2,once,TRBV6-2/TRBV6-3,CASSYSPLAGVYNEQFF,TGTGCCAGCAGTTATTCCCCACTAGCGGGAGTCTACAATGAGCAGTTCTTC
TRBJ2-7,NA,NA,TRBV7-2,CASTPLGLYEQYF,TGTGCCAGCACCCCCCTGGGCCTCTACGAGCAGTACTTC
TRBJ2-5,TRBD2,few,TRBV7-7,CASSSSTSGRPIGETQYF,TGTGCTAGCAGCTCCTCGACTAGCGGGAGGCCAATCGGGGAGACCCAGTACTTC
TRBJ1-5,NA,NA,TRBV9,CASSVGPILNQPQHF,TGTGCCAGCAGCGTAGGGCCCATTCTCAATCAGCCCCAGCATTTT
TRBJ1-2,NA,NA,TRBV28,CASSPTGGINGYTF,TGTGCCAGCAGTCCCACGGGGGGCATTAATGGCTACACCTTC
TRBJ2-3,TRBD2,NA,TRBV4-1,CASSPTSGSGHTQYF,TGCGCCAGCAGCCCTACTAGCGGGAGTGGGCATACGCAGTATTTT
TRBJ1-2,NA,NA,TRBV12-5,CASGLGGANYGYTF,TGTGCTAGTGGATTAGGGGGAGCTAACTATGGCTACACCTTC
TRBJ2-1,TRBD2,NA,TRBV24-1,CATSVSGNYNEQFF,TGTGCCACCAGTGTTAGCGGGAATTACAATGAGCAGTTCTTC
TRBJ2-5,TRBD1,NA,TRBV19,CASRAPGTGAGETQYF,TGTGCCAGTAGGGCACCCGGGACAGGGGCAGGGGAGACCCAGTACTTC
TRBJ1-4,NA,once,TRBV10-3,CASSGQGTTNEKLFF,TGTGCCAGCTCCGGGCAGGGCACAACTAATGAAAAACTGTTTTTT
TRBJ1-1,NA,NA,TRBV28,CASSFASASTEAFF,TGTGCCAGCAGTTTTGCAAGTGCGAGCACTGAAGCTTTCTTT
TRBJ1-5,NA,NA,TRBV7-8,CASSINSNQPQHF,TGTGCCAGCAGCATTAATAGCAATCAGCCCCAGCATTTT
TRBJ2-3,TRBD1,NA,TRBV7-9,CASSLEGQGNSATQYF,TGTGCCAGCAGCTTAGAAGGACAGGGTAATTCAGCTACGCAGTATTTT
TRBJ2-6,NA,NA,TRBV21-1,CASRGPRGTVHSGANVLTF,TGTGCCAGCAGGGGGCCTCGGGGGACAGTACACTCTGGGGCCAACGTCCTGACTTTC
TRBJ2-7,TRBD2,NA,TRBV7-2,CASSRASGSYEQYF,TGTGCCAGCAGTCGGGCTAGCGGGAGCTACGAGCAGTACTTC
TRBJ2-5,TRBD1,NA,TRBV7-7,CASCPGTGQETQYF,TGTGCTAGCTGCCCGGGGACAGGGCAAGAGACCCAGTACTTC